This TCR beta chain was documented in a study of T cells in Graves' hyperthyroidism and ophthalmopathy. Study-wide context: Peripheral blood was taken when the disease was first diagnosed, before any treatment began.

RNA transcripts gave rise to amplified TCR beta CDR3 regions. Researchers ran a first-round RT-PCR on the TCR CDR3 using the HTBI primer set. Each CDR3 protein is one row after TCRdb ran MiXCR on the multiplex PCR reads. The table records about 290,000 distinct CDR3 sequences, roughly 15% of them present only once. With V trimmed by 4 bases and J by 0 bases, 4 bases remained unmatched. This CDR3 has 16 residues. CDR1 is SGHTA, CDR2 FQGTGA, per germline. V is TRBV7-3 and J is TRBJ2-3; TRBD2 agrees at 10 bases. The source of this sequence is a man aged 25 to 40 with Graves' hyperthyroidism. The sequencing sample was made of blood. Here the CDR3 reads CASSSGLAESTDTQYF. The DNA for the CDR3 is TGTGCCAGCAGCTCCGGACTAGCGGAGAGCACAGATACGCAGTATTTT.